The rows below give T cell receptor beta chains drawn from one sample of a study of regulatory T cells in long-lasting Graves disease. One entry per CDR3 protein results from TCRdb running MiXCR on the multiplex PCR reads. This sample has around 400,000 distinct CDR3 sequences, with approximately 25% found just once. The sequencing used peripheral blood mononuclear cells (PBMCs), collected when the disease was refractory, from a patient treated with antithyroid drugs. The receptors stem from a woman aged 40 to 50 with Graves disease. Both conserved end residues are part of each CDR3. A D gene is named only where the DNA matches it firmly. Rows may omit the clone size; those that give it use once, few, many or a size class.

j_call	v_call	d_call	clone_size	cdr3_aa	cdr3_nt
TRBJ2-2	TRBV19	NA	few	CASSGLINTGELFF	TGTGCCAGTAGCGGACTGATTAACACCGGGGAGCTGTTTTTT
TRBJ2-5	TRBV7-9	NA	many	CASSLTVPETQYF	TGTGCCAGCAGCTTAACCGTGCCGGAGACCCAGTACTTC
TRBJ2-4	TRBV2	TRBD1	few	CASGPTGAKNIQYF	TGTGCCAGCGGGCCGACAGGGGCCAAAAACATTCAGTACTTC
TRBJ1-6	TRBV4-2	NA	few	CASSQAINNSPLHF	TGTGCCAGCAGCCAAGCTATAAATAATTCACCCCTCCACTTT
TRBJ1-6	TRBV20-1	TRBD1	many	CSASWTGHNSPLHF	TGCAGTGCTAGTTGGACAGGGCATAATTCACCCCTCCACTTT
TRBJ1-4	TRBV5-5	TRBD1	few	CASSLHLTTGVWFRKDEKLFF	TGTGCCAGCAGCTTACACCTCACGACAGGGGTTTGGTTTCGTAAGGATGAAAAACTGTTTTTT
TRBJ1-5	TRBV28	NA	many	CASSVGRGGPEPQHF	TGTGCCAGCAGCGTTGGGAGGGGGGGCCCGGAGCCCCAGCATTTT
TRBJ2-7	TRBV19	NA	NA	CASSIRTRIPYEQYF	TGTGCCAGTAGTATCAGGACTCGAATCCCCTACGAGCAGTACTTC
TRBJ1-2	TRBV25-1	TRBD1	NA	CASRPPGQGFGYTF	TGTGCCAGCAGACCCCCGGGACAGGGTTTTGGCTACACCTTC
TRBJ2-6	TRBV7-8	NA	few	CASSVRVRIQGHPSGANVLTF	TGTGCCAGCAGCGTAAGGGTACGGATACAGGGCCACCCCTCTGGGGCCAACGTCCTGACTTTC
TRBJ1-4	TRBV27	NA	many	CASSFSAGDNEKLFF	TGTGCCAGCAGTTTCTCGGCAGGGGATAATGAAAAACTGTTTTTT
TRBJ1-5	TRBV7-8	NA	many	CASSLLQGYSNQPQHF	TGTGCCAGCAGCTTACTACAGGGCTATAGCAATCAGCCCCAGCATTTT
TRBJ1-4	TRBV12-3/TRBV12-4	NA	NA	CASVSRGNEKLFF	TGTGCCAGCGTGAGTCGGGGTAATGAAAAACTGTTTTTT
TRBJ2-2	TRBV6-5	TRBD2	many	CASSYSGRYTGELFF	TGTGCCAGCAGTTACTCCGGGAGGTACACCGGGGAGCTGTTTTTT
TRBJ2-7	TRBV5-5	TRBD2	NA	CASSWGGAGAYEQYF	TGTGCCAGCTCTTGGGGCGGAGCGGGAGCCTACGAGCAGTACTTC
TRBJ2-6	TRBV5-1	NA	once	CASSFLSAASGANVLTF	TGCGCCAGCAGCTTTCTGTCCGCGGCCTCTGGGGCCAACGTCCTGACTTTC
TRBJ2-7	TRBV5-5	NA	few	CASSPRALGGGEQYF	TGTGCCAGCAGCCCCCGGGCACTAGGGGGGGGGGAGCAGTACTTC
TRBJ2-7	TRBV20-1	NA	many	CSARDPASYEQYF	TGCAGTGCTAGAGATCCAGCCTCCTACGAGCAGTACTTC
TRBJ2-7	TRBV28	TRBD1	many	CASSRPRDRGSYEQYF	TGTGCCAGCAGTCGCCCTCGGGACAGGGGAAGCTACGAGCAGTACTTC
TRBJ2-2	TRBV6-5	TRBD1	few	CASSYSYRGPITGELFF	TGTGCCAGCAGTTACTCATACAGGGGGCCTATCACCGGGGAGCTGTTTTTT
TRBJ2-7	TRBV29-1	NA	many	CSVRKQWTASSYEQYF	TGCAGCGTGCGTAAACAATGGACAGCAAGCTCCTACGAGCAGTACTTC
TRBJ1-3	TRBV11-2	NA	many	CASSHGVSGNTIYF	TGTGCCAGCAGCCACGGGGTCTCTGGAAACACCATATATTTT
TRBJ2-1	TRBV9	TRBD2	once	CASSVATSSGLFNEQFF	TGTGCCAGCAGCGTAGCTACGTCTAGCGGGTTATTTAATGAGCAGTTCTTC
TRBJ2-5	TRBV28	TRBD2	many	CASSLLSREDQETQYF	TGTGCCAGCAGTTTATTATCGCGGGAGGACCAAGAGACCCAGTACTTC
TRBJ2-7	TRBV28	NA	many	CARERAIPYEQYF	TGTGCCAGGGAAAGAGCTATACCCTACGAGCAGTACTTC
TRBJ1-5	TRBV7-8	NA	NA	CASSLEGGRPQHF	TGTGCCAGCAGCTTAGAAGGGGGGCGGCCCCAGCATTTT
TRBJ2-1	TRBV19	NA	NA	CASSPPPYYNEQFF	TGTGCCAGTAGTCCGCCGCCGTACTACAATGAGCAGTTCTTC
TRBJ2-5	TRBV20-1	NA	NA	CSARDLATQETQYF	TGCAGTGCTAGAGATCTGGCTACTCAAGAGACCCAGTACTTC
TRBJ2-2	TRBV3-1	NA	few	CASSQGRGRTGELFF	TGTGCCAGCAGCCAAGGGCGAGGGAGGACCGGGGAGCTGTTTTTT
TRBJ1-5	TRBV28	NA	many	CASGANGRQPQHF	TGTGCCAGCGGGGCGAACGGCAGGCAGCCCCAGCATTTT
TRBJ2-1	TRBV2	NA	NA	CASSSGRTSLVSNEQFF	TGTGCCAGCAGCTCCGGCCGAACTAGTCTTGTGTCCAATGAGCAGTTCTTC
TRBJ2-2	TRBV9	NA	NA	CASSPPLGAGELFF	TGTGCCAGCAGTCCGCCGCTGGGAGCCGGGGAGCTGTTTTTT
TRBJ2-5	TRBV3-1	TRBD2	NA	CASSPGGALAGEETQYF	TGTGCCAGCAGCCCAGGCGGCGCGCTAGCGGGAGAGGAGACCCAGTACTTC